The sample holds many counts of the clone carrying this T cell receptor (beta chain). The V gene's germline CDR1 is SNHLY and CDR2 FYNNEI. The junction had 2 bases not matched to a gene; V was cut back by 4 bases and J by 2 bases. The CDR3 has 16 residues. The sequenced template was RNA, covering the TCR beta CDR3 region. HTBI-primed RT-PCR formed the first round, and a multiplex PCR formed the second. TCRdb recomputed calls from the multiplex PCR reads with MiXCR, one row per CDR3 protein. This sample yields 660,000 or so distinct CDR3 sequences, of which about 40% are seen a single time; 3% to 3.5% belongs to the top ten. These data originate in a study of Graves' ophthalmopathy and Graves' hyperthyroidism.

The chain joins TRBV2 to TRBJ2-2, with TRBD2 matching over 12 bases. What was sequenced was peripheral blood. The sequence was collected from an adult man with Graves' ophthalmopathy. The CDR3 DNA reads as TGTGCCAGCAGTGCACTAGCGGGGGGAAACACCGGGGAGCTGTTTTTT. This encodes CASSALAGGNTGELFF.